Listed here is a single TCR beta chain. This clone was picked up one time. What this receptor recognizes is not known. Within one base of it there is no much larger clone, and no base qualities were kept. In the germline V gene, CDR1 corresponds to MNHEY and CDR2 to SVGAGI. Counted from cysteine to phenylalanine, this CDR3 has 13 amino acids. Solely the CDR3 DNA is kept, with 39 bases framed from the first base. Trimming takes 8 bases from V and 4 bases from J, and the germline ends sit 12 bases apart. The data originate from a study of blood T cell repertoires in COVID-19 (dated by TCRdb to the early 2020s). A note on the overall study: Samples covering the acute and convalescent phases of COVID-19 were provided by collaborators in the United States, Italy and Spain. A freely available public database, intended as a resource for researchers studying the immune response to SARS-CoV-2, is where the repertoires were released. Deeply sampled blood TCRbeta repertoires from subjects exposed to, actively infected with, or recovered from COVID-19 were included in the dataset. HLA class I and class II types, where available, came from metadata supplied by the sample provider rather than from assay-based typing. The samples were drawn from two sources: the first 160 participants of the ongoing ImmuneRACE study, and 1,254 subjects contributed by 6 global collaborators. Nearly every sample came with metadata listing a de-identified subject ID, COVID-19 status, age in years and sex. The prospective study material was composed of cDNA or gDNA derived from T cells, B-cell-depleted T cells, or PBMCs. Study-level results and caveats: Clinical and demographic metadata were provided uncurated, with the amount varying by source and participant.

TCRbeta CDR3 regions were amplified from genomic DNA by means of the immunoSEQ Assay, a bias-controlled multiplex PCR. Turning to the authors' computational methods: The number of nucleated cells in each sample was estimated by amplification of reference gene primers within the assay. Sequence reads were collapsed and filtered to measure the absolute abundance of every unique TCRbeta CDR3 rearrangement. For each sample, productive Simpson clonality was calculated as the square root of Simpson's diversity index across productive rearrangements. In its TCRdb copy, this immuneACCESS table keeps in-frame sequences only and misses some clones. Where compared with another copy, unresolved V genes explain less than half of these, and the others have no known cause. V, J and clone size reflect that table, while D and trimming were determined from the DNA. Recorded for this sample are roughly 250,000 clones; roughly 90% of them occurred a single time. Clones ranked in the top ten supply just under 6.5% of the sample.

In the prospective study, participants were roughly 18 to 95 years old, resided in about two dozen geographic areas of the United States, and were enrolled through a virtual design. To assign participants to cohorts, the prospective study relied on clinical history that participants themselves reported in a screening survey and a study questionnaire. In the prospective study, whole blood, serum and a nasopharyngeal or oropharyngeal swab were collected from each participant by mobile phlebotomists. Prospective study participants could optionally give additional blood draws and questionnaires over an approximately two-month period. Blood samples from the prospective study were shipped frozen or at room temperature prior to DNA extraction.

The specimen sequenced was PBMCs or T cells enriched from blood (not recorded which). This TCR was sampled from a woman aged 25 to 39 with acute COVID-19. The V and J segments used are TRBV6-5 and TRBJ1-5; a tentative D match to TRBD1 spans 5 bases. The CDR3 is CASWRGPNQPQHF. The bases read TGTGCCAGCTGGCGGGGACCTAATCAGCCCCAGCATTTT.